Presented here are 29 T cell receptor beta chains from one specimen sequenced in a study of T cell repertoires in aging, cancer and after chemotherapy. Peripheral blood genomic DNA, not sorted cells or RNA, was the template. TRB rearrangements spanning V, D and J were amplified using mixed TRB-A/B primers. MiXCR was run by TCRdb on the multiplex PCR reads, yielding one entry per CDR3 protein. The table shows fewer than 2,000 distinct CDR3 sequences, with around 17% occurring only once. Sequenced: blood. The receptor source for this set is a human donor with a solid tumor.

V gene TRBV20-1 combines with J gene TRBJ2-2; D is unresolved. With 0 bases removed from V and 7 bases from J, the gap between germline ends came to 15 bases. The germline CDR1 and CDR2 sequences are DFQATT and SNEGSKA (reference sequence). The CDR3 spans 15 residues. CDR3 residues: CSARDLGRENGELFF. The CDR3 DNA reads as TGCAGTGCTAGAGATCTGGGTAGGGAAAACGGGGAGCTGTTTTTT.

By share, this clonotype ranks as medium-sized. The CDR3 DNA reads as TGTGCCAGCAGTCCGGACAGCTTTGGAAACACCATATATTTT. It translates to CASSPDSFGNTIYF. The chain recombines TRBV27 with TRBJ1-3; weak D call: TRBD1 (6 bases). Germline CDR1 and CDR2: MNHEY and SMNVEV (reference sequence). Trimming removed 5 bases from V and 3 bases from J, with 11 bases in between. The CDR3 spans 14 residues.

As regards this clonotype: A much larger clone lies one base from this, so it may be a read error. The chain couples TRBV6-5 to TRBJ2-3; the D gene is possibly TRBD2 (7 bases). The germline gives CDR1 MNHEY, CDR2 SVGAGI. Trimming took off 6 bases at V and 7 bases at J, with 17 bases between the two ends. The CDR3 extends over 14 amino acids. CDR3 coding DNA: TGTGCCAGCAGCCCAAGGGGGGGGGGCTATACGCAGTATTTT. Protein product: CASSPRGGGYTQYF.

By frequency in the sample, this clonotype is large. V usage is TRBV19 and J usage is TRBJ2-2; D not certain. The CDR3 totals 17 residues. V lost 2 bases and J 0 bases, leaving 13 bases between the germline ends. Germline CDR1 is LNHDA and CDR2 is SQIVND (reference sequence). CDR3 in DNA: TGTGCCAGTAGTATAAGGCTAGGTCCGCCGAACACCGGGGAGCTGTTTTTT. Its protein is CASSIRLGPPNTGELFF. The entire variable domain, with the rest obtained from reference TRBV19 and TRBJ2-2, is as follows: DGGITQSPKYLFRKEGQNVTLSCEQNLNHDAMYWYRQDPGQGLRLIYYSQIVNDFQKGDIAEGYSVSREKKESFPLTVTSAQKNPTAFYLCASSIRLGPPNTGELFFGEGSRLTVL.

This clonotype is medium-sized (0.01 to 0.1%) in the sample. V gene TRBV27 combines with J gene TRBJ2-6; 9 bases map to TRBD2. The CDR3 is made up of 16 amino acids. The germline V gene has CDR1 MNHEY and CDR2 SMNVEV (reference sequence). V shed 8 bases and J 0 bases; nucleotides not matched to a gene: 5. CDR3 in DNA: TGTGCCAGCGGAGCGGGAGGCTCCTCTGGGGCCAACGTCCTGACTTTC. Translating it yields CASGAGGSSGANVLTF.

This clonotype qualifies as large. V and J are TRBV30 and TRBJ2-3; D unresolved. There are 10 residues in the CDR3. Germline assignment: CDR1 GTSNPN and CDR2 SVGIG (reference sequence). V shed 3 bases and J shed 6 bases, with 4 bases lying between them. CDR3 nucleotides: TGTGCCTGGAGAGGGGATACGCAGTATTTT. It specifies CAWRGDTQYF.

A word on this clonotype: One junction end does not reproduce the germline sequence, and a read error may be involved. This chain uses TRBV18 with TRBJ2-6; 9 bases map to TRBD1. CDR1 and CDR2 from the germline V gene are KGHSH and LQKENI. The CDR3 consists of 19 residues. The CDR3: CASSPLQGASSSVANVLTF. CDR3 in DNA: TGTGCCAGCTCACCTTTACAGGGGGCATCAAGCTCTGTGGCCAACGTCCTGACTTTC. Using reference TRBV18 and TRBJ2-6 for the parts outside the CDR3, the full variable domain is NAGVMQNPRHLVRRRGQEARLRCSPMKGHSHVYWYRQLPEEGLKFMVYLQKENIIDESGMPKERFSAEFPKEGPSILRIQQVVRGDSAAYFCASSPLQGASSSVANVLTFGAGSRLTVL.

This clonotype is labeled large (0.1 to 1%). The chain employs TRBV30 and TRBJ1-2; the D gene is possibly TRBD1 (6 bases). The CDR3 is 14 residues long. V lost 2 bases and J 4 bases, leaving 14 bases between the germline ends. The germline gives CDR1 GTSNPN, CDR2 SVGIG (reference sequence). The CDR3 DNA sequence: TGTGCCTGGAGTCTGGCGGGGGGCACCTATGGCTACACCTTC. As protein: CAWSLAGGTYGYTF.

CDR3: CASSPFGETQYF. In DNA, the CDR3 is TGTGCCAGCAGCCCATTTGGAGAGACCCAGTACTTC. The V gene is TRBV14, the J gene TRBJ2-5; D unclear. The CDR3 runs 12 residues. Germline CDR1 SGHDN, CDR2 FVKESK. Trimming took 4 bases from V and 4 from J, leaving 7 bases between them.

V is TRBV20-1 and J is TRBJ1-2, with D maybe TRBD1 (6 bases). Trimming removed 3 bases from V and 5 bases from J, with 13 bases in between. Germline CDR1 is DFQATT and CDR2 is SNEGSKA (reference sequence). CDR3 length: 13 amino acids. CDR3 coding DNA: TGCAGTGCTAGCTCGGACAGCGGGTATGGCTACACCTTC. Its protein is CSASSDSGYGYTF.

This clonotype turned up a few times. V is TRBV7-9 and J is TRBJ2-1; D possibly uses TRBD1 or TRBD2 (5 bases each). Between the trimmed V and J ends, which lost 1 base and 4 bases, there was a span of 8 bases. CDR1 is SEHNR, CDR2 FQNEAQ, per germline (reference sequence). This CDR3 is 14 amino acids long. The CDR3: CASSLGGSYNEQFF. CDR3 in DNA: TGTGCCAGCAGCTTAGGGGGGAGTTACAATGAGCAGTTCTTC.

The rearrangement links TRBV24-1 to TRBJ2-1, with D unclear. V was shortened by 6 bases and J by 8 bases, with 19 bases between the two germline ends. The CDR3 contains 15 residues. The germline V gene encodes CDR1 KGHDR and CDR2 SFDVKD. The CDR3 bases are TGTGCCACCAGTCAATGGGCTAGACCTTTTGATGAGCAGTTCTTC. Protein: CATSQWARPFDEQFF.

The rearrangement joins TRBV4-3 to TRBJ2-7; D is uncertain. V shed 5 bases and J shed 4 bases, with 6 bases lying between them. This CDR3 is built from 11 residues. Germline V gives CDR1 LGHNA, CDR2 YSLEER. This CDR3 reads CASSRFYEQYF. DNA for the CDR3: TGCGCCAGCAGCAGGTTTTACGAGCAGTACTTC.

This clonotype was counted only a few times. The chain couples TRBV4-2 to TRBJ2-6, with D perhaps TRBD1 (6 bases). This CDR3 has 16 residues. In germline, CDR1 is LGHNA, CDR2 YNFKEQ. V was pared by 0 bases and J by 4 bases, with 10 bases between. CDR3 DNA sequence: TGTGCCAGCAGCCAAGACAGGGGAGTGGGGGCCAACGTCCTGACTTTC. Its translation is CASSQDRGVGANVLTF.

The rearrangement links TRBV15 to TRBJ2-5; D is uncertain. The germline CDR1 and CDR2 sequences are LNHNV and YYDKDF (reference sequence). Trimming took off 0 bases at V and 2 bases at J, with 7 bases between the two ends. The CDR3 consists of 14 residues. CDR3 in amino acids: CATSRDRKQETQYF. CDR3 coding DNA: TGTGCCACCAGCAGAGATCGTAAGCAAGAGACCCAGTACTTC.

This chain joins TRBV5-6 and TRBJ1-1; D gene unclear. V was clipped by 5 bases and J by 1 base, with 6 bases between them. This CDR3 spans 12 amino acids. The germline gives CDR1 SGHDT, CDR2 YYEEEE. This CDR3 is CASSPGNTEAFF. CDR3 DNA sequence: TGTGCCAGCAGTCCAGGGAACACTGAAGCTTTCTTT.

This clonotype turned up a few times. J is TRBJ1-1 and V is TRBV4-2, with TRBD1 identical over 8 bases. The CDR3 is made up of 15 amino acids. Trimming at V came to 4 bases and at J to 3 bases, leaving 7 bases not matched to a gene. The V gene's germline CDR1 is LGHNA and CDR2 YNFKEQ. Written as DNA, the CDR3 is TGTGCCAGCAGCCTCGTTGCGGGACAGGACACTGAAGCTTTCTTT. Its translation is CASSLVAGQDTEAFF.

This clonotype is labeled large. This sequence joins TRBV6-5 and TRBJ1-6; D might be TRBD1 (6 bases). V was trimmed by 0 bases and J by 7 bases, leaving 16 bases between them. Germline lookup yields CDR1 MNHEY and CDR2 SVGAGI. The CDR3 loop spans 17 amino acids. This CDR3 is CASSYSTLQGLNSPLHF. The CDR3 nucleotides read TGTGCCAGCAGTTACTCAACATTACAGGGACTGAATTCACCCCTCCACTTT.

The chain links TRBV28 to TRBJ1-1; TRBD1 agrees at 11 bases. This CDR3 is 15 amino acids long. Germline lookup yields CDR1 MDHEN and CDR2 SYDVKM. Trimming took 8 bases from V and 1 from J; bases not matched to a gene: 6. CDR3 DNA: TGTGCCAGCCTAGGGGACAGGGGGAAGAACACTGAAGCTTTCTTT. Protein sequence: CASLGDRGKNTEAFF.

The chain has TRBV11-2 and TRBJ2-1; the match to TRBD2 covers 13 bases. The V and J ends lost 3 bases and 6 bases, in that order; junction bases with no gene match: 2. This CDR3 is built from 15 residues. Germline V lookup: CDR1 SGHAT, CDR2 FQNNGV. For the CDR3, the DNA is TGTGCCAGCAGCTTTACTAGCGGGGGGGCCAATGAGCAGTTCTTC. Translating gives CASSFTSGGANEQFF. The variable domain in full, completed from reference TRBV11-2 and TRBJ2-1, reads EAGVAQSPRYKIIEKRQSVAFWCNPISGHATLYWYQQILGQGPKLLIQFQNNGVVDDSQLPKDRFSAERLKGVDSTLKIQPAKLEDSAVYLCASSFTSGGANEQFFGPGTRLTVL.

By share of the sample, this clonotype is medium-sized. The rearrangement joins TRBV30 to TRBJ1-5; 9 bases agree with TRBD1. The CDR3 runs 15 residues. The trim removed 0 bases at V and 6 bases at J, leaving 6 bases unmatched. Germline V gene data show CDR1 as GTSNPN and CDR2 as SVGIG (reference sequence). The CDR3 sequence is CAWSVRGTGIQPQHF. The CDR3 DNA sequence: TGTGCCTGGAGTGTAAGAGGGACAGGGATTCAGCCCCAGCATTTT. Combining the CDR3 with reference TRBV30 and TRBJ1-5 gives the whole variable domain SQTIHQWPATLVQPVGSPLSLECTVEGTSNPNLYWYRQAAGRGLQLLFYSVGIGQISSEVPQNLSASRPQDRQFILSSKKLLLSDSGFYLCAWSVRGTGIQPQHFGDGTRLSIL.

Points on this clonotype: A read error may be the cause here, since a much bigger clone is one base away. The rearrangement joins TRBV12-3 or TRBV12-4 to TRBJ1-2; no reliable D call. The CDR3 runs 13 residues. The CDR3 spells CASSLASSYGFTF. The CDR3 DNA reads TGTGCCAGCAGTTTGGCGTCAAGCTATGGCTTCACCTTC.

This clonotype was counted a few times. CDR3 sequence reads: CASSLGDSILNSPLHF. For the CDR3, the DNA is TGTGCCAGCAGCCTGGGGGACAGTATTTTAAATTCACCCCTCCACTTT. This chain connects TRBV5-4 to TRBJ1-6; 7 nucleotides line up with TRBD1. V shed 4 bases and J 7 bases; nucleotides not matched to a gene: 11. The CDR3 extends over 16 amino acids. Looked up from germline, CDR1 is SGHNT and CDR2 is YYREEE (reference sequence).

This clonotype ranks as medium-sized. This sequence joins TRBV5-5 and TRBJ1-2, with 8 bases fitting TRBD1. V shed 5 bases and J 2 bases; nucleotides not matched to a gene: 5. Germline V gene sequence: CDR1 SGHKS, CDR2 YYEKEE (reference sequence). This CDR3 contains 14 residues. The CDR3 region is CASRPGQGNYGYTF. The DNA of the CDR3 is TGTGCCAGCAGACCCGGACAGGGCAACTATGGCTACACCTTC.

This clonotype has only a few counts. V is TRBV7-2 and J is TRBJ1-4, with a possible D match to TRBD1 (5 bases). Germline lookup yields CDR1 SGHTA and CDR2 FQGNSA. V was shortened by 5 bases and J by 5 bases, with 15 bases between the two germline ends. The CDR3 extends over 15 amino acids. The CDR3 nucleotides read TGTGCCAGCAGCAGAACCGGACACCTCAATGAAAAACTGTTTTTT. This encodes CASSRTGHLNEKLFF.

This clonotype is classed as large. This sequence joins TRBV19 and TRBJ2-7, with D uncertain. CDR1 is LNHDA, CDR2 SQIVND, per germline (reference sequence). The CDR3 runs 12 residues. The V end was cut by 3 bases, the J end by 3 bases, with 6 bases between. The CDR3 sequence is CASSISSYEQYF. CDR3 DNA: TGTGCCAGTAGTATTTCCAGCTACGAGCAGTACTTC.

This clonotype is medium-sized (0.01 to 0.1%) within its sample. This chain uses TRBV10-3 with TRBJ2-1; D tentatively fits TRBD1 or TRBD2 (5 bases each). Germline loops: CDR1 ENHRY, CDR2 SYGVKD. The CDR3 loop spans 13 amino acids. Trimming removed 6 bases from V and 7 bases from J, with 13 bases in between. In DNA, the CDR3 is TGTGCCATCAGCCGGGACGGCCCTAATGAGCAGTTCTTC. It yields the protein CAISRDGPNEQFF.

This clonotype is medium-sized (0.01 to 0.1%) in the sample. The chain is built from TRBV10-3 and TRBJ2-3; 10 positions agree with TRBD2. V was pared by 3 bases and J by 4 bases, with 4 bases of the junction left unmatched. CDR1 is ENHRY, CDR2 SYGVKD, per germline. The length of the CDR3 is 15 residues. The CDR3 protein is CAISDLAGAADTQYF. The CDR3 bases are TGTGCCATCAGTGACCTAGCGGGAGCGGCAGATACGCAGTATTTT.

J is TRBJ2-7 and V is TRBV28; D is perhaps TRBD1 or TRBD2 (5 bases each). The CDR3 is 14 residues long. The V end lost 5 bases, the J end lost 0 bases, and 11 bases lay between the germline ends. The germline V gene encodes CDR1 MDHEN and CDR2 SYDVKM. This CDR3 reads CASSRDGPSYEQYF. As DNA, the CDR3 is TGTGCCAGCAGTAGGGACGGACCCTCCTACGAGCAGTACTTC.